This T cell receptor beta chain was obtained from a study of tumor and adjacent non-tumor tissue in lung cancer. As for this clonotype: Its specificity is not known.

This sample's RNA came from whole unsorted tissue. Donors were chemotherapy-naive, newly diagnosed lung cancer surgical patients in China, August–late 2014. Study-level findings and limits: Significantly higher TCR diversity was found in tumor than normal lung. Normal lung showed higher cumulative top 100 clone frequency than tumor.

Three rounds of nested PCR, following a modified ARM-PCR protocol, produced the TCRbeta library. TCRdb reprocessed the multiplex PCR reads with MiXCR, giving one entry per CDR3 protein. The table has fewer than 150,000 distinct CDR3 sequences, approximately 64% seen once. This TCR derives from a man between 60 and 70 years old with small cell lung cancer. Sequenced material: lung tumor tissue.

CDR3 DNA: TGTGCCTACAGCCTACGGACTTTTGCAACTAATGAAAAACTGTTTTTT. It specifies CAYSLRTFATNEKLFF. The chain joins TRBV6-6 to TRBJ1-4, with D unclear. Between the trimmed V and J ends, which lost 11 bases and 0 bases, there was a span of 19 bases. CDR3 size: 16 residues. Germline CDR1 and CDR2: MNHNY and SVGAGI (reference sequence).